The T cell receptor (beta chain) described here comes from a study of blood T cell repertoires in COVID-19. The germline V gene has CDR1 SGHTA and CDR2 FQGNSA. CDR3 length: 14 amino acids. J lost 7 bases, V lost 6 bases, and 9 bases had no gene match. Per the original methods: Reference gene primer amplification gave nucleated cell count estimates. The data were produced by immunoSEQ multiplex PCR, yet TCRdb's version contains in-frame clones alone and is incomplete. V and J calls and clone size are those listed in that table; D and trimming were worked out from the DNA. The table includes tens of thousands of clones, 74% detected once.

This clonotype was obtained from a man between 65 and 79 years old with COVID-19, enrolled during active disease. V gene TRBV7-2 combines with J gene TRBJ2-4; 7 bases agree with TRBD2. Material: peripheral blood. CDR3 loop: CASSRQRGENIQYF. CDR3 DNA: TGTGCCAGCAGTCGTCAGCGGGGAGAGAACATTCAGTACTTC.